This T cell receptor (beta chain) was profiled in a study of T cell responses to AZD1222 COVID-19 vaccine. The study's findings and limits: Close to half of spike-specific TCRs reportedly recognize unmutated variant regions. Among vaccine-associated CD4 TCRs, coverage spanned spike, with dominance at 160-218 and 743-854. An increase in Spike-specific TCR breadth and depth was observed after two AZD1222 doses. Clonal diversity was possibly underestimated, and the donors were mostly white British, with more females.

Using immunoSEQ multiplex PCR, the repertoire was profiled, and TCRdb retains in-frame clones only, with some absent. Of more than 150,000 clones listed, roughly 92% are singletons. Looked up from germline, CDR1 is LNHDA and CDR2 is SQIVND (reference sequence). This CDR3 contains 17 residues. V gave up 5 bases and J gave up 0 bases; unmatched junction bases: 10. For this clone: What it recognizes is unknown.

The rearrangement links TRBV19 to TRBJ1-5, with 7 positions matching TRBD1. Here the sequenced sample was peripheral blood, taken on day 0 of AZD1222 vaccination. The TCR originated in an adult in good health. The CDR3 DNA reads as TGTGCCAGTAGTGTCCGGGACAGAAAAAATAGCAATCAGCCCCAGCATTTT. It yields the protein CASSVRDRKNSNQPQHF.